Listed below are T cell receptor beta chains from one sample, sequenced in a study of blood T cell repertoires in COVID-19. TCRdb's copy holds only in-frame clones and misses some; the assay was immunoSEQ multiplex PCR. The sample records approximately 300,000 clones, around 90% being singletons. The sequencing input was PBMCs or T cells enriched from blood (not recorded which). The receptor set was obtained from a woman between 25 and 40 years old who had recovered from COVID-19. CDR3s include the opening cysteine and the closing phenylalanine or tryptophan. A D gene is named only where the DNA matches it firmly. Size values are once, few and many counts, or a class for expanded clones, and some rows have none.

D	V	size	J	CDR3	DNA
TRBD1	TRBV3-1/TRBV3-2	.	TRBJ1-2	CASSQTTRGPNGYTF	TGTGCCAGCAGCCAAACCACCAGGGGGCCGAATGGCTACACCTTC
TRBD1	TRBV4-3	few	TRBJ1-4	CASSLTGATGEKLFF	TGCGCCAGCAGCCTAACAGGGGCGACTGGGGAAAAACTGTTTTTT
.	TRBV9	.	TRBJ1-2	CASSVATAGNYGYTF	TGTGCCAGCAGCGTAGCTACGGCAGGGAACTATGGCTACACCTTC
.	TRBV5-1	.	TRBJ2-3	CASSSTTLPGTDTQYF	TGCGCCAGCAGCTCGACTACCCTACCTGGTACAGATACGCAGTATTTT
.	TRBV18	few	TRBJ1-2	CASSPGQTGYGYTF	TGTGCCAGCTCACCGGGACAAACTGGATATGGCTACACCTTC
TRBD1	TRBV10-1	.	TRBJ1-1	CASSPRGVNTEAFF	TGCGCCAGCAGCCCCAGGGGGGTAAACACTGAAGCTTTCTTT
TRBD2	TRBV7-8	once	TRBJ2-7	CASSPERAGVGEQYF	TGTGCCAGCAGCCCGGAACGAGCGGGGGTGGGAGAGCAGTACTTC
TRBD2	TRBV6-2/TRBV6-3	.	TRBJ2-1	CASSSSGGGNEQFF	TGTGCCAGCAGTTCTAGCGGGGGTGGGAATGAGCAGTTCTTC
.	TRBV5-4	.	TRBJ2-7	CASSLGRQRSSYEQYF	TGTGCCAGCAGCTTGGGTCGGCAAAGGAGCTCCTACGAGCAGTACTTC
TRBD1	TRBV6-6	.	TRBJ1-2	CASSWDRGGYGYTF	TGTGCCAGCAGTTGGGACAGGGGCGGCTATGGCTACACCTTC
.	TRBV11-2	.	TRBJ1-6	CASSLEAPGHRYNSPLHF	TGTGCCAGCAGCTTAGAGGCTCCGGGACATAGGTATAATTCACCCCTCCACTTT
.	TRBV19	.	TRBJ2-2	CASSMGPLTGELFF	TGTGCCAGTAGTATGGGGCCACTCACCGGGGAGCTGTTTTTT
.	TRBV6-5	.	TRBJ2-7	CASSYLRGEQYF	TGTGCCAGCAGTTACCTCAGGGGCGAGCAGTACTTC
TRBD1	TRBV11-1	.	TRBJ2-5	CASSLEATGLETQYF	TGTGCCAGCAGCTTAGAGGCGACAGGGTTAGAGACCCAGTACTTC
TRBD1	TRBV5-1	once	TRBJ2-5	CASSSGQGAKETQYF	TGCGCCAGCAGCTCAGGACAGGGGGCGAAAGAGACCCAGTACTTC
TRBD1	TRBV7-2	.	TRBJ1-2	CASSLLDRAGGTDGYTF	TGTGCCAGCAGCCTTTTAGACAGGGCAGGTGGTACCGATGGCTACACCTTC
.	TRBV29-1	.	TRBJ1-1	CSVVLGVPNTEAFF	TGCAGCGTTGTCCTGGGAGTCCCGAACACTGAAGCTTTCTTT
TRBD1	TRBV6-5	few	TRBJ1-2	CASSYRGQVNGYTF	TGTGCCAGCAGTTACCGGGGACAGGTCAACGGCTACACCTTC
TRBD1	TRBV5-4	.	TRBJ1-6	CASSPIGGSPLHF	TGTGCCAGCAGCCCCATAGGGGGCTCACCCCTCCACTTT